This entry is about one T cell receptor beta chain. These data originate in a study of blood T cell repertoires in COVID-19. Study-level background: Donors in the United States, Italy and Spain gave samples during acute or convalescent COVID-19.

The germline V gene encodes CDR1 SGDLS and CDR2 YYNGEE. The ends were cut back, 4 bases at V and 5 bases at J, with 12 bases in the middle. The CDR3 length is 13 residues. In the study's own analysis: Amplified reference gene primers provided the basis for estimating nucleated cell counts. Libraries were prepared by immunoSEQ multiplex PCR; TCRdb keeps only in-frame clonotypes and omits some of them. Clone size and the V and J calls come from that table; the DNA yielded D and trimming. The sample contains 250,000 to 350,000 clones, approximately 85% of which appear only once. The chain links TRBV9 to TRBJ1-1; D unclear. Sequencing was done on a sample of peripheral blood. This TCR came from a man younger than 30 with active or convalescent COVID-19. The CDR3 loop is CASSPWVETEAFF. CDR3 in DNA: TGTGCCAGCAGCCCTTGGGTGGAGACTGAAGCTTTCTTT.